This TCR beta chain was recovered during a study of blood T cell repertoires in COVID-19. Study as a whole: Samples came from the United States, Italy and Spain, spanning acute and convalescent COVID-19. T cells, B-cell-depleted T cells, or PBMCs provided the cDNA or gDNA that served as material.

Data came from immunoSEQ multiplex PCR; TCRdb stores just in-frame clones and leaves some out. This sample yields about 260,000 clones, of which over 80% are seen a single time; over 0.85% belongs to the top ten. Researchers sorted participants into cohorts using their self-reported clinical history. All exposed participants met a person with COVID-19 within 2 weeks before entering the study. Per germline, CDR1 SGDLS and CDR2 YYNGEE. The CDR3 runs to 14 residues. V lost 3 bases to trimming and J lost 6 bases; unmatched junction nucleotides: 5. Sequencing input: PBMCs or T cells enriched from blood (not recorded which). The clonotype comes from a man aged 50-59 years who had been exposed to COVID-19. The chain carries TRBV9 and TRBJ2-3, with 9 bases lining up with TRBD2. The CDR3 DNA sequence: TGTGCCAGCAGCGCGGGACTAGCTGTTGATACGCAGTATTTT. It encodes CASSAGLAVDTQYF.